Listed below are T cell receptor beta chains from one sample, sequenced in a study of TIL therapy for anti-PD-1-resistant metastatic lung cancer. Profiled with immunoSEQ multiplex PCR; TCRdb holds only in-frame clones, not every one. The sample has around 59,000 clones; around 63% are singletons. The sample here was blood, taken at baseline. The receptors shown here come from a person aged 25-85 years with non-small cell lung cancer. Both conserved end residues are part of each CDR3. A D gene is named only where the DNA matches it firmly. Only some rows state a clone size, as once, few, many or a class for expanded clones.

cdr3_aa cdr3_nt v_call clone_size d_call j_call
CASSRSGQMNTEAFF TGCGCCAGCAGCAGATCAGGGCAGATGAACACTGAAGCTTTCTTT TRBV5-1 - - TRBJ1-1
CASSFAGAGTDTQYF TGTGCCAGCAGCTTTGCGGGGGCCGGCACAGATACGCAGTATTTT TRBV7-9 - - TRBJ2-3
CASSPGQARANYGYTF TGCGCCAGCAGCCCTGGACAGGCCCGAGCGAACTATGGCTACACCTTC TRBV4-1 - TRBD1 TRBJ1-2
CASSQGAQGADNSPLHF TGTGCCAGCAGCCAGGGGGCACAGGGGGCTGATAATTCACCCCTCCACTTT TRBV4-2 - TRBD1 TRBJ1-6
CASSTDRGQGEQYF TGTGCCAGCAGCACCGACAGGGGACAGGGCGAGCAGTACTTC TRBV11-3 - TRBD1 TRBJ2-7
CASSLHSGGGTDTQYF TGTGCCAGCAGCTTACATAGCGGGGGAGGGACAGATACGCAGTATTTT TRBV11-3 - TRBD2 TRBJ2-3
CASTPGYNQPQHF TGTGCCAGCACCCCGGGTTATAATCAGCCCCAGCATTTT TRBV2 few - TRBJ1-5
CASSLVPGPEAFF TGCGCCAGCAGCTTGGTTCCCGGCCCTGAAGCTTTCTTT TRBV5-1 few - TRBJ1-1
CASRGTGQSTEQYF TGTGCCAGCAGGGGTACGGGACAGTCTACCGAGCAGTACTTC TRBV6-1 - TRBD1 TRBJ2-7
CASTYYQRVKNTGELFF TGCGCCAGCACCTATTACCAGCGGGTCAAGAACACCGGGGAGCTGTTTTTT TRBV10-2 - - TRBJ2-2
CPRRREGRGQYF TGTCCTCGCCGGAGGGAAGGGAGGGGGCAGTACTTC TRBV7-5 few - TRBJ2-7
CASIRDPQPQHF TGTGCCAGCATCCGGGATCCTCAGCCCCAGCATTTT TRBV27 - - TRBJ1-5
CASSFSTGGRGNTIYF TGTGCCAGCAGCTTTAGTACAGGGGGCCGGGGAAACACCATATATTTT TRBV7-9 - TRBD1 TRBJ1-3
CASSSGTSGRADTQYF TGCGCCAGCAGCTCTGGGACTAGCGGGAGGGCAGATACGCAGTATTTT TRBV5-1 - TRBD2 TRBJ2-3
CAWSVGGDSPLHF TGTGCCTGGAGTGTTGGGGGGGACTCACCCCTCCACTTT TRBV30 - - TRBJ1-6
CASSLYARNYEQYF TGTGCCAGCAGTTTATATGCCAGAAATTACGAGCAGTACTTC TRBV28 - - TRBJ2-7
CASSLKTSADTDTQYF TGTGCCAGCAGCTTGAAAACTAGCGCCGACACAGATACGCAGTATTTT TRBV5-4 - TRBD2 TRBJ2-3
CASSFPGSTDTQYF TGTGCCAGCAGCTTCCCGGGGAGCACAGATACGCAGTATTTT TRBV5-4 - - TRBJ2-3
CSVGRALPFEAFF TGCAGCGTCGGAAGGGCATTGCCCTTTGAAGCTTTCTTT TRBV29-1 - - TRBJ1-1
CASSLVSLNTEAFF TGTGCCAGCAGCTTAGTGAGTTTGAACACTGAAGCTTTCTTT TRBV11-2 - - TRBJ1-1
CASSLVGGSNEQFF TGTGCCAGCAGCTTGGTGGGGGGCTCCAATGAGCAGTTCTTC TRBV5-5 - - TRBJ2-1
CASSEWDYGYTF TGTGCCAGCAGCGAGTGGGATTATGGCTACACCTTC TRBV11-2 - - TRBJ1-2
CASSLLRGRYEQYF TGTGCCAGCAGTTTATTACGAGGGAGGTACGAGCAGTACTTC TRBV28 - - TRBJ2-7
CAGGEDQGQGAFTDTQYF TGTGCTGGAGGAGAGGACCAGGGACAGGGGGCCTTCACAGATACGCAGTATTTT TRBV30 - TRBD1 TRBJ2-3
CASSLFGTSATNTGELFF TGTGCCAGCAGCTTGTTCGGGACTAGCGCCACGAACACCGGGGAGCTGTTTTTT TRBV5-6 - TRBD2 TRBJ2-2
CASSQGAYNEQFF TGTGCCAGCAGCCAGGGGGCCTACAATGAGCAGTTCTTC TRBV6-6 once TRBD1 TRBJ2-1
CASSVGQGSGELFF TGTGCCAGCAGTGTCGGACAGGGGAGCGGGGAGCTGTTTTTT TRBV2 - TRBD1 TRBJ2-2
CASNRGQGIYGYTF TGTGCCAGCAACCGGGGACAGGGGATCTATGGCTACACCTTC TRBV6-6 few TRBD1 TRBJ1-2
CASSRQDNSNQPQHF TGTGCCAGTAGTAGACAGGACAATAGCAATCAGCCCCAGCATTTT TRBV19 - - TRBJ1-5
CASSKGTGGYTEAFF TGTGCCAGCAGCAAGGGGACAGGGGGATACACTGAAGCTTTCTTT TRBV5-4 - TRBD1 TRBJ1-1
CASRTLGDGTEAFF TGTGCCAGCCGAACCCTGGGCGATGGCACTGAAGCTTTCTTT TRBV28 - - TRBJ1-1
CASSEQDGTEAFF TGTGCCAGCAGTGAACAGGACGGCACTGAAGCTTTCTTT TRBV2 - - TRBJ1-1
CASSYRGMDEKLFF TGTGCCAGCAGTTACCGGGGTATGGATGAAAAACTGTTTTTT TRBV27 - - TRBJ1-4
CASSPTSSYNEQFF TGTGCCAGCAGCCCCACAAGCTCCTACAATGAGCAGTTCTTC TRBV7-2 - - TRBJ2-1
CASSFGGSSGNTIYF TGTGCCAGCAGTTTTGGAGGGAGCTCTGGAAACACCATATATTTT TRBV28 few - TRBJ1-3
CASSLEPGMGYEQYF TGCGCCAGCAGCTTGGAGCCAGGGATGGGTTACGAGCAGTACTTC TRBV5-1 once - TRBJ2-7
CASSESALLGDQPQHF TGTGCCAGCAGTGAATCGGCCCTCCTGGGAGATCAGCCCCAGCATTTT TRBV6-1 - - TRBJ1-5